This T cell receptor beta chain was recovered during a study of CXCR3-negative and CXCR3-positive naive CD8 T cells. The TRB cDNA libraries were prepared by 5' RACE with UMI labels. With the 5' RACE reads reprocessed, TCRdb shows one record per CDR3 protein and no DNA. The listing records about 40,000 distinct CDR3 sequences. This CDR3 has 13 residues. Per germline, CDR1 DFQATT and CDR2 SNEGSKA (reference sequence). This clonotype is medium-sized by frequency. The source of this sequence is a human donor in good health. Some clones in this sample may be carry-over from other donors' samples. The chain employs TRBV20-1 and TRBJ1-1. The sample was memory CD8+ T cells from blood. The CDR3 sequence: CSVRGGRDTEAFF.